This entry lists 8 T cell receptor beta chains sequenced from one sample in a study of blood T cell repertoires in COVID-19. The assay was immunoSEQ multiplex PCR, and TCRdb's table has in-frame clones only and misses some. The sample includes 170,000 or so clones, 87% of them seen just once. Input material: PBMCs or T cells enriched from blood (not recorded which). These TCRs come from a woman aged 50 to 60 who had recovered from COVID-19.

V usage is TRBV11-2 and J usage is TRBJ1-1, with D tentatively TRBD1 (6 bases). V gave up 4 bases and J gave up 11 bases, with 14 bases separating them. CDR1 is SGHAT and CDR2 is FQNNGV in the germline V gene. The CDR3 loop spans 12 amino acids. The CDR3 DNA reads TGTGCCAGCAGCTCATACAGGGAAAGCGCTTTCTTT. Protein sequence: CASSSYRESAFF.

The chain has TRBV5-8 and TRBJ2-3, with no clear D. The V and J ends lost 4 bases and 4 bases respectively, with 19 bases between them. The CDR3 is 16 amino acids. CDR1 and CDR2 (germline): SGHTS, YDEGEE. The CDR3 DNA reads as TGTGCCAGCAGCCTCAAACCTTGGCTCGGAGCAGATACGCAGTATTTT. Translation gives CASSLKPWLGADTQYF.

This chain uses TRBV29-1 with TRBJ1-1; D is undetermined. Germline lookup yields CDR1 SQVTM and CDR2 ANQGSEA. V was clipped by 1 base and J by 6 bases, with 12 bases between them. The length of the CDR3 is 13 residues. CDR3 sequence reads: CSVEGKRGAEAFF. CDR3 coding DNA: TGCAGCGTTGAAGGGAAGCGAGGCGCTGAAGCTTTCTTT.

The V and J genes are TRBV10-2 and TRBJ2-7; D is possibly TRBD1 (5 bases). In germline, CDR1 is WSHSY, CDR2 SAAADI. Trimming took 0 bases from V and 0 from J, leaving 12 bases between them. The CDR3 runs 16 residues. The CDR3 region is CASSESGPVSSYEQYF. In DNA form, the CDR3 reads TGCGCCAGCAGTGAGTCGGGGCCGGTAAGCTCCTACGAGCAGTACTTC.

V usage is TRBV19 and J usage is TRBJ2-1, with a tentative D call TRBD2 (5 bases). The germline CDR1 and CDR2 sequences are LNHDA and SQIVND (reference sequence). The CDR3 loop spans 14 amino acids. V was pared by 8 bases and J by 2 bases, with 13 bases between. The CDR3 sequence is CASGERATYNEQFF. Here the CDR3 DNA reads TGTGCCAGTGGGGAGAGGGCCACCTACAATGAGCAGTTCTTC.

V usage is TRBV20-1 and J usage is TRBJ2-7; TRBD2 matches 7 bases. Germline trimming cut 3 bases from V and 5 bases from J; bases unmatched to any gene: 10. The germline V gene has CDR1 DFQATT and CDR2 SNEGSKA (reference sequence). This CDR3 has 14 amino acids. The CDR3 loop is CSASWGGSGDEQYF. The CDR3 nucleotides are TGCAGTGCTAGTTGGGGCGGGAGTGGGGACGAGCAGTACTTC.

This chain connects TRBV28 to TRBJ1-5, with 7 bases matching TRBD1. The junction had 13 bases not matched to a gene; V was cut back by 7 bases and J by 7 bases. Per germline, CDR1 MDHEN and CDR2 SYDVKM. The CDR3 runs 15 residues. CDR3 DNA sequence: TGTGCCAGCACCTTGGGCGGGGACAGTGGCCAGCCCCAGCATTTT. It yields the protein CASTLGGDSGQPQHF.

This rearrangement joins TRBV5-5 to TRBJ2-7; TRBD1 matches 9 bases. Germline CDR1 reads SGHKS; CDR2 reads YYEKEE (reference sequence). The junction had 7 bases not matched to a gene; V was cut back by 2 bases and J by 1 base. The CDR3 runs to 16 residues. This CDR3 is CASSFSTGTGSYEQYF. Here the CDR3 DNA reads TGTGCCAGCAGCTTCTCGACCGGGACAGGGTCCTACGAGCAGTACTTC.